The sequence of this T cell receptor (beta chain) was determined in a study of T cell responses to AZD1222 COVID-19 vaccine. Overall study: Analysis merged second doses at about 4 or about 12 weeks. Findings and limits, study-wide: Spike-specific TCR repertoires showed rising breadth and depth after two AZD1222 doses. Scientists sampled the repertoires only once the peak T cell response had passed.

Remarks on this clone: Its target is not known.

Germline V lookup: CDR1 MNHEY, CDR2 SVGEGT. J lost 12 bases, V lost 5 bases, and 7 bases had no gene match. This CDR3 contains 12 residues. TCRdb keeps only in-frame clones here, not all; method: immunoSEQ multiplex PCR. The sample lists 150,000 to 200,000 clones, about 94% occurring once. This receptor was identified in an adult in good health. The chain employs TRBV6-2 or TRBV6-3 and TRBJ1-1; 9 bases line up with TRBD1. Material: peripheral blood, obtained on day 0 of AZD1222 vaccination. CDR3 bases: TGTGCCAGCAGTAGCACCGGGACAGGGACTTTCTTT. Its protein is CASSSTGTGTFF.